Shown below are 10 T cell receptor beta chains from a single sample sequenced in a study of beta chain features in type 1 diabetes listed by TCRdb under 2018. The receptor library was made with the immunoSEQ multiplex PCR assay. The entire amount of isolated RNA was reverse transcribed using the High Capacity cDNA Reverse Transcription Kit, so the sequenced TCRB transcripts were expressed ones. The table was pulled from immuneACCESS by TCRdb, which kept in-frame rearrangements only. Such tables lose some clones; where checked, under half of the loss comes from unresolved V genes, and the rest has no known cause. This sample gives 250,000 to 300,000 clones in total; roughly 8% of them show up just once. In total, the top ten clones hold 1% of the sample. The specimen sequenced was central memory CD4+ T cells from blood. Receptors were obtained from a woman in her late teens or twenties in good health.

This clone was found a few times. The gene calls are TRBV6-6 and TRBJ2-3; D ambiguous. CDR1 and CDR2 from the germline V gene are MNHNY and SVGAGI (reference sequence). Trimming shortened V by 6 bases and J by 5 bases, and 18 bases separated the two germline ends. CDR3 length: 15 amino acids. CDR3 sequence reads: CASRKPGVSGDTQYF. The CDR3 DNA is TGTGCCAGCAGAAAACCTGGGGTGTCTGGAGATACGCAGTATTTT.

This clone has ten or more counts. This rearrangement joins TRBV7-2 to TRBJ2-1; no firm D call. CDR1 and CDR2 from the germline V gene are SGHTA and FQGNSA. The CDR3 totals 13 residues. V was shortened by 5 bases and J by 9 bases, with 14 bases between the two germline ends. CDR3: CASSPTLPSEQFF. Here the CDR3 DNA reads TGTGCCAGCAGCCCAACCCTCCCGAGTGAGCAGTTCTTC.

The chain carries TRBV5-1 and TRBJ1-1; 8 nucleotides align to TRBD1. The trim removed 4 bases at V and 3 bases at J, leaving 17 bases unmatched. Germline V gives CDR1 SGHRS, CDR2 YFSETQ. The CDR3 is made up of 18 amino acids. The CDR3 coding sequence is TGCGCCAGCAGCCCTCCCCGACAGGGGAGGAGTTTGGACACTGAAGCTTTCTTT. Translating it yields CASSPPRQGRSLDTEAFF.

The CDR3 coding sequence is TGTGCCAGCAGCTTGCGGGGAAGGCAAGAGACCCAGTACTTC. This gives the protein CASSLRGRQETQYF. The chain recombines TRBV7-9 with TRBJ2-5, with D perhaps matching TRBD2 (6 bases). Trimming removed 3 bases at V and 2 bases at J, with 10 bases between. Germline loops: CDR1 SEHNR, CDR2 FQNEAQ (reference sequence). The CDR3 has 14 amino acids.

Comments on this clone: A much larger clone differs by one base, so this may be a read error. Other DNA sequences from this sample encode an identical CDR3 as well. This chain connects TRBV6-5 to TRBJ1-2; 7 nucleotides line up with TRBD1. The germline V gene encodes CDR1 MNHEY and CDR2 SVGAGI. Unmatched junction bases numbered 2, after V lost 4 bases and J lost 3 bases. The CDR3 loop spans 13 amino acids. The CDR3 is CASSSTGDYGYTF. The CDR3 nucleotides are TGTGCCAGCAGTTCCACAGGGGACTATGGCTACACCTTC.

At least ten counts were recorded for this clone. The sample carries other DNA sequences with the same CDR3. The chain links TRBV5-4 to TRBJ1-6; 9 bases align to TRBD1. Germline V lookup: CDR1 SGHNT, CDR2 YYREEE (reference sequence). The V gene end was trimmed by 4 bases and the J gene end by 8 bases; junction bases not matched to a gene: 7. There are 15 residues in the CDR3. The CDR3 loop reads CASSRSRDRDSPLHF. In DNA form, the CDR3 reads TGTGCCAGCAGCCGCAGCCGGGACAGGGATTCACCCCTCCACTTT.

J is TRBJ1-2 and V is TRBV7-2; a possible D gene is TRBD1 (5 bases). V was clipped by 5 bases and J by 3 bases, with 16 bases between them. Germline assignment: CDR1 SGHTA and CDR2 FQGNSA. The CDR3 contains 15 residues. The CDR3 spells CASSTSAGWDYGYTF. The CDR3 DNA follows: TGTGCCAGCAGCACGTCAGCAGGGTGGGACTATGGCTACACCTTC.

The V gene is TRBV6-6, the J gene TRBJ2-5; tentative D call: TRBD1 (7 bases). The CDR3 sequence is 13 residues long. Trimming removed 6 bases from V and 5 bases from J, with 13 bases in between. CDR1 is MNHNY and CDR2 is SVGAGI in the germline V gene (reference sequence). The CDR3 DNA reads TGTGCCAGCAGACAGGGGAGGTTCGAGACCCAGTACTTC. Translated, it gives CASRQGRFETQYF.

This clone was recorded many times. In the same sample, other DNA sequences code for this CDR3. This sequence joins TRBV14 and TRBJ1-1; tentatively, D is TRBD1 (5 bases). V was shortened by 2 bases and J by 0 bases, with 10 bases between the two germline ends. CDR1 and CDR2 (germline): SGHDN, FVKESK. This CDR3 spans 15 amino acids. This chain's CDR3 is CASSQRGALNTEAFF. The DNA for the CDR3 is TGTGCCAGCAGCCAACGAGGGGCACTGAACACTGAAGCTTTCTTT.

The CDR3 sequence: CASSRDRAETQYF. The CDR3 nucleotides are TGTGCCAGCAGTCGGGACAGAGCAGAGACCCAGTACTTC. The chain employs TRBV11-3 and TRBJ2-5; 7 positions agree with TRBD1. J was trimmed by 4 bases and V by 6 bases; bases with no gene match: 5. The CDR3 sequence is 13 residues long. Germline lookup yields CDR1 SGHNT and CDR2 YENEEA.